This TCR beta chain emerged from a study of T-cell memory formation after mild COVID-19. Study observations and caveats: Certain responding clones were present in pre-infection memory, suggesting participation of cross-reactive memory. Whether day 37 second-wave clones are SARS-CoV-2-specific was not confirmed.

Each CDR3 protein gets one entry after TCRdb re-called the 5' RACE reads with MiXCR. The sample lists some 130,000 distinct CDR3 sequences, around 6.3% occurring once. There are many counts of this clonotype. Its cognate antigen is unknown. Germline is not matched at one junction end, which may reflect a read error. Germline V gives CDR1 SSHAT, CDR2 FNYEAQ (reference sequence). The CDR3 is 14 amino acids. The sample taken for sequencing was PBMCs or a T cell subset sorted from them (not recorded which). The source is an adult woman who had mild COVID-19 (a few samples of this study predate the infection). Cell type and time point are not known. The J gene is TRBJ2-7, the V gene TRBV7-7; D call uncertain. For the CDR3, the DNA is TGTGCTAGCAGCCCCTCTTTCCTCTCCTACGAGCAGTACTTC. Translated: CASSPSFLSYEQYF.